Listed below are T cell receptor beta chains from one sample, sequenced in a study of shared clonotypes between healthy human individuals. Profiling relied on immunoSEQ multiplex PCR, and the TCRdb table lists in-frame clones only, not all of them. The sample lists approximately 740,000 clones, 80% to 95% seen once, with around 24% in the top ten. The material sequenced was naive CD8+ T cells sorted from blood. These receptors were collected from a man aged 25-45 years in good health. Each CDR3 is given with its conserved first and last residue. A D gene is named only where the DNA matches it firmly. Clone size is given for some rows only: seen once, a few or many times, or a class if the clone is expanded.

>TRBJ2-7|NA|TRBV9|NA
TGTGCCAGCAGCGCGCAATCGAGCCGACGGGACATTTTCTACGAGCAGTACTTC
CASSAQSSRRDIFYEQYF
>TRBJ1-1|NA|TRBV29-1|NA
TGCAGCGTTGTAGCGGCCTTTGGGGCTTTCTTT
CSVVAAFGAFF
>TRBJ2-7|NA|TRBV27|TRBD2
TGTGCCAGCGGGCGGACTAGCGGCTACGAGCAGTACTTC
CASGRTSGYEQYF
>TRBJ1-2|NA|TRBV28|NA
TGTGCCAGCACCCTGGGAGAGTATGGCTACACCTTC
CASTLGEYGYTF
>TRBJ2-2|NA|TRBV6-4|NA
TGTGCCAGCAGGAGAGAGCACCTAAGTAACACCGGGGAGCTGTTTTTT
CASRREHLSNTGELFF
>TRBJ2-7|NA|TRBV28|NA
TGTGCCAGCAGTTTTCCCTCCTACGAGCAGTACTTC
CASSFPSYEQYF
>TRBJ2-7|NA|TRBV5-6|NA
TGTGCCAGCAGCTTGGGGGGTGGAACCTACGAGCAGTACTTC
CASSLGGGTYEQYF
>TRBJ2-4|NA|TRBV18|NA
TGTGCCAGCTCACCATCTTCTTTTCAGGTTATAGCCAAAAACATTCAGTACTTC
CASSPSSFQVIAKNIQYF
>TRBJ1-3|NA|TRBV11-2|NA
TGTGCCAGCAGCCCCTCTGGAAACACCATATATTTT
CASSPSGNTIYF
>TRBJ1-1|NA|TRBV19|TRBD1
TGTGCCAGTAGCCTACAGGGGACCACTGAAGCTTTCTTT
CASSLQGTTEAFF
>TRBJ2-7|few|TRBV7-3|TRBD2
TGTGCCAGCAGCCCAAGCGGGAGCTCCTACGAGCAGTACTTC
CASSPSGSSYEQYF
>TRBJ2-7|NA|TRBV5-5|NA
TGTGCCAGCAGCTTGCAAGTCCACCCGGAAAATCACTACGAGCAGTACTTC
CASSLQVHPENHYEQYF
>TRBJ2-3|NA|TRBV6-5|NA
TGTGCCAGCAGTACTGGGACCACCCGGATAGATACGCAGTATTTT
CASSTGTTRIDTQYF
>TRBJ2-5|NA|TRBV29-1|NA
TGCAGCGTACGACAAGAGACCCAGTACTTC
CSVRQETQYF
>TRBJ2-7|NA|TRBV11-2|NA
TGTGCCAGCAGCTGGACAGACTCCTACGAGCAGTACTTC
CASSWTDSYEQYF
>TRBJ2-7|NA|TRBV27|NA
TGTGCCAGCAGTTTAGGGCAGGTTAACTACGAGCAGTACTTC
CASSLGQVNYEQYF
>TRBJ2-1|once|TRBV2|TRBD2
TGTGCCAGCAGTCCCCCCGGGACTAGCCTCTACAATGAGCAGTTCTTC
CASSPPGTSLYNEQFF
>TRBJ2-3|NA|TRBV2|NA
TGTGCCAGCAGTGAGCGCAGTCACACAGATACGCAGTATTTT
CASSERSHTDTQYF
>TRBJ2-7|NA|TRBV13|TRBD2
TGTGCCAGCAGCTTAAACGGGAGGGCCTACGAGCAGTACTTC
CASSLNGRAYEQYF
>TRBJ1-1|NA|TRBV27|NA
TGTGCCAGCAAACCGACGGAGAACACTGAAGCTTTCTTT
CASKPTENTEAFF
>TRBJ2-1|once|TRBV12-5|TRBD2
TGTGCTAGTGGTGCGGGAGCCTTCAATGAGCAGTTCTTC
CASGAGAFNEQFF
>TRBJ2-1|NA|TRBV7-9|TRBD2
TGTGCCAGCAGCTGGACTAGCGGAGTTAATGAGCAGTTCTTC
CASSWTSGVNEQFF
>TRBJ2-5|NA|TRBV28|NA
TGTGCCAGCAGGAGTTTTGCGGCCGCAGGGGAGACCCAGTACTTC
CASRSFAAAGETQYF
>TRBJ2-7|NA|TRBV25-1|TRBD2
TGTGCCAGCAGTGAATCCACTAGCGGGAGACGAGTCGAGCAGTACTTC
CASSESTSGRRVEQYF
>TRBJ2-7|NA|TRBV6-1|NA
TGTGCCAGCAGTGAACGGACGATCCTCTACGAGCAGTACTTC
CASSERTILYEQYF
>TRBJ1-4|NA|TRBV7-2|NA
TGTGCCAGCAGCTTCGGCACGACACCAACTAATGAAAAACTGTTTTTT
CASSFGTTPTNEKLFF
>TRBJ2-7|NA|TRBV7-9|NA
TGTGCCAGCAGCTTCGGGGCTTCCTACGAGCAGTACTTC
CASSFGASYEQYF
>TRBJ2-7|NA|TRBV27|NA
TGTGCCAGCAGTAGGGGGAGGAGCTCCTACGAGCAGTACTTC
CASSRGRSSYEQYF
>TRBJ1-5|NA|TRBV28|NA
TGTGCCAGCACCAAAGTGGGGGGGGCGGGTCAGCCCCAGCATTTT
CASTKVGGAGQPQHF
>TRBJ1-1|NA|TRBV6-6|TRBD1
TGTGCCAGCAAGGGGGCGACTGAAGCTTTCTTT
CASKGATEAFF
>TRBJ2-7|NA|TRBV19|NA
TGTGCCAGTAGTATAGTGGCCGCCTACGAGCAGTACTTC
CASSIVAAYEQYF
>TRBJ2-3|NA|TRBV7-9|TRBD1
TGTGCCAGCAGCAGGCCGACAGGGACACGCACAGATACGCAGTATTTT
CASSRPTGTRTDTQYF
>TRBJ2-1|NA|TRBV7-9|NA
TGTGCCAGCAGCACTACTAGGTTACCAGGGATAGAAAACAATGAGCAGTTCTTC
CASSTTRLPGIENNEQFF
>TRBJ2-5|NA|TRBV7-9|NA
TGTGCCGTCCCTCGGGAGCAAGAGACCCAGTACTTC
CAVPREQETQYF
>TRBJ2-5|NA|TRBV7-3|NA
TGTGCCAGCAGCTTAAGGGTGCCTGGAGAGACCCAGTACTTC
CASSLRVPGETQYF
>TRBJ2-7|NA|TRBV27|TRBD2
TGTGCCAGCACCGTCGGCTCGGGGGGCGAGCAGTACTTC
CASTVGSGGEQYF
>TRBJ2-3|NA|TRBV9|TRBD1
TGTGCCAGCGGGACAGGGGCGCAGTATTTT
CASGTGAQYF
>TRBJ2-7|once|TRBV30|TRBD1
TGTGCCTGGAGTGTGGACAGGGGTAGTAAGTACGAGCAGTACTTC
CAWSVDRGSKYEQYF
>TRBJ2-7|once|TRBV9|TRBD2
TGTGCCAGCAGCGCCGGGACTAGGCTCTACGAGCAGTACTTC
CASSAGTRLYEQYF
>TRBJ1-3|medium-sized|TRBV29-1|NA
TGCAGCGTTGGTAACCGCTCTGGAAACACCATATATTTT
CSVGNRSGNTIYF
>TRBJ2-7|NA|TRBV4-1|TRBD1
TGCGCCAGCAGCCAAGATCAAGGACAGGGCTACGAGCAGTACTTC
CASSQDQGQGYEQYF
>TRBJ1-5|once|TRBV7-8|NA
TGTGCCAGCAGCCCGGGGGGACAGCCCCAGCATTTT
CASSPGGQPQHF
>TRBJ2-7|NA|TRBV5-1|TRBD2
TGCGCCAGCAGCACCGGGACTAGCGGGAGCTCCTACGAGCAGTACTTC
CASSTGTSGSSYEQYF
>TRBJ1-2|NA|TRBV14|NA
TGTGCCAGCAGCGTCACAGGGAGAAACTATGGCTACACCTTC
CASSVTGRNYGYTF
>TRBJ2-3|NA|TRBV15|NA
TGTGCCACCAGATTGCTGGACTTAACAGATACGCAGTATTTT
CATRLLDLTDTQYF
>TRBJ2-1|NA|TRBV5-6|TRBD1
TGTGCCAGCAGAAATCCACAGGGGGCACCCTACAATGAGCAGTTCTTC
CASRNPQGAPYNEQFF
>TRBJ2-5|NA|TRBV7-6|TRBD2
TGTGCCAGCAGCGGGGGTCCACTAGCGGCTGAGACCCAGTACTTC
CASSGGPLAAETQYF
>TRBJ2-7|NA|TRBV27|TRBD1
TGTGCCAGCAGTTACAGGGGACAGGCCTACGAGCAGTACTTC
CASSYRGQAYEQYF
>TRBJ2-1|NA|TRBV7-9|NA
TGTGCCAGCAGCTTAGACTTCAACAATGAGCAGTTCTTC
CASSLDFNNEQFF
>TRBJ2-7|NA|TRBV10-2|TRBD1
TGCGCCAGCAGTGAAGAATTCCCAGGGGGCTCCTACGAGCAGTACTTC
CASSEEFPGGSYEQYF
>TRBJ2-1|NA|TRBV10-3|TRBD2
TGTGCCATCAGTGGGAGGTTGGGACTAGCGGGAGGGCCAGGGAATGAGCAGTTCTTC
CAISGRLGLAGGPGNEQFF
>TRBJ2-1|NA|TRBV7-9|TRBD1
TGTGCCAGCAGGCCCTCTGACAGGGGGCGCGTCAATGAGCAGTTCTTC
CASRPSDRGRVNEQFF
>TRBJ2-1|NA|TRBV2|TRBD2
TGTGCCAGCAGGAAAAGCGGGAGAGGGTATGAGCAGTTCTTC
CASRKSGRGYEQFF
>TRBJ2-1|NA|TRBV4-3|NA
TGCGCCAGCAGCCAAGATTACCCAAGTTCGGCGGGTTCCTACAATGAGCAGTTCTTC
CASSQDYPSSAGSYNEQFF
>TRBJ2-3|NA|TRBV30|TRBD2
TGTGCCTGGAGTGCGGGACTAGCGGGATTCACAGATACGCAGTATTTT
CAWSAGLAGFTDTQYF
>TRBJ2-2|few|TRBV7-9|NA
TGTGCCAGCAGCCTGTGGGACGGGGAGCTGTTTTTT
CASSLWDGELFF
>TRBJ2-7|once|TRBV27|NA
TGTGCCAGCAGATCGAACGGGGGGCGATTTCTCTACGAGCAGTACTTC
CASRSNGGRFLYEQYF
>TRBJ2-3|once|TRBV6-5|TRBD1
TGTGCCAGCAGTTACCCCAGGCAGGGGGACACAGATACGCAGTATTTT
CASSYPRQGDTDTQYF
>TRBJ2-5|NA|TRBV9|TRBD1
TGTGCCAGCAGCCCTGCCGGGACAGGGGATTTAGAGACCCAGTACTTC
CASSPAGTGDLETQYF